The 5 T cell receptor beta chains listed next were all sequenced from one sample in a study of T-cell memory formation after mild COVID-19. TCRdb processed the 5' RACE reads anew with MiXCR; each CDR3 protein has one entry. The sample contains around 390,000 distinct CDR3 sequences, roughly 15% of which appear only once. The specimen sequenced was PBMCs or a T cell subset sorted from them (not recorded which). Receptors originate from a man between 18 and 29 years old who had mild COVID-19 (a few samples of this study predate the infection). Cell type and time point are not known.

The V call is TRBV11-3, the J call TRBJ2-7, with unresolved D. This CDR3 comprises 11 residues. Trimming cost V 9 bases and J 0 bases, with 6 bases left between them. Germline assignment: CDR1 SGHNT and CDR2 YENEEA. The CDR3 here is CARRSSYEQYV. In DNA, the CDR3 is TGTGCCAGGCGTTCCTCCTACGAGCAGTACGTC.

A few counts support this clonotype. J is TRBJ1-2 and V is TRBV4-2; weak D call: TRBD1 (5 bases). Germline values: CDR1 LGHNA, CDR2 YNFKEQ. Between the trimmed V and J ends, which lost 1 base and 1 base, there was a span of 16 bases. This CDR3 has 17 residues. The CDR3 sequence is CASSQVFQGRRNYGYTF. CDR3 nucleotides: TGTGCCAGCAGCCAAGTCTTTCAGGGTAGACGTAACTATGGCTACACCTTC.

This clonotype turned up a few times. This chain uses TRBV27 with TRBJ2-7; D not resolved. V was cut by 0 bases and J by 1 base, with 7 bases left in between. Germline-derived CDR1 and CDR2 are MNHEY and SMNVEV (reference sequence). The CDR3 totals 14 residues. The CDR3 loop is CASSLSTHSYEQYF. The CDR3 DNA reads as TGTGCCAGCAGTTTATCGACCCATTCCTACGAGCAGTACTTC.

V and J are TRBV12-3 or TRBV12-4 and TRBJ1-1; possible D gene TRBD1, 5 bases. The V and J ends lost 4 bases and 6 bases respectively, with 15 bases between them. This CDR3 is built from 14 residues. CDR3 sequence reads: CASSWLVGAAEAFF. CDR3 bases: TGTGCCAGCAGTTGGTTAGTAGGGGCCGCTGAAGCTTTCTTT.

This clonotype has a handful of counts. The gene calls are TRBV19 and TRBJ2-5, with D possibly matching TRBD1 (6 bases). Germline assignment: CDR1 LNHDA and CDR2 SQIVND (reference sequence). The V gene lost 7 bases and the J gene lost 3 bases, with 15 bases spanning the gap. This CDR3 is built from 14 residues. CDR3 region: CASKRDIGKETQYF. The CDR3, as DNA: TGTGCCAGTAAACGGGACATCGGAAAAGAGACCCAGTACTTC.